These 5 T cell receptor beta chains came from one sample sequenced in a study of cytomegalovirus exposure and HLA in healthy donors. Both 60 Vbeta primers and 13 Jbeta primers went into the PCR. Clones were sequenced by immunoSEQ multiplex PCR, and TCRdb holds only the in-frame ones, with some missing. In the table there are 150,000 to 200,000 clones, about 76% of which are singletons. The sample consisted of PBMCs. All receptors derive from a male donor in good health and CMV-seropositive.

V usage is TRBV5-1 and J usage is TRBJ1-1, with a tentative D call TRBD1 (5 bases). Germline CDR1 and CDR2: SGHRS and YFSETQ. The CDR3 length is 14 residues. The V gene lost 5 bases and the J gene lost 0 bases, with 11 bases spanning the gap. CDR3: CASRQEYVNTEAFF. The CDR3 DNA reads TGCGCCAGCAGACAGGAGTATGTGAACACTGAAGCTTTCTTT.

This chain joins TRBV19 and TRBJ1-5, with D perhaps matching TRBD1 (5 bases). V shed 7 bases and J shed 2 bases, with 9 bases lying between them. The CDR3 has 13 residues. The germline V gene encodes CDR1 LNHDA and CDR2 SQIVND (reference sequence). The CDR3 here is CASKATGNQPQHF. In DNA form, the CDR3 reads TGTGCCAGTAAGGCGACAGGCAATCAGCCCCAGCATTTT.

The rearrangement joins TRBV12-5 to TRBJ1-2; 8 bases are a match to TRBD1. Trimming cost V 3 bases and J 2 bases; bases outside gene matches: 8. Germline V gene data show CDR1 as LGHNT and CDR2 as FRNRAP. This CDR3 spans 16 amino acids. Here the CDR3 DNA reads TGTGCTAGTGGTTTTGGGCGGCAGGGGGCCAACTATGGCTACACCTTC. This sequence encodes CASGFGRQGANYGYTF.

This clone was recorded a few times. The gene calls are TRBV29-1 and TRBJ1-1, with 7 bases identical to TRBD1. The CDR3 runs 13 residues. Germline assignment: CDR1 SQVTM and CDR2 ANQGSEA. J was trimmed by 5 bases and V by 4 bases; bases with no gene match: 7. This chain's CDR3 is CSVVMTGKTEAFF. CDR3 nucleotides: TGCAGCGTTGTCATGACAGGGAAGACTGAAGCTTTCTTT.

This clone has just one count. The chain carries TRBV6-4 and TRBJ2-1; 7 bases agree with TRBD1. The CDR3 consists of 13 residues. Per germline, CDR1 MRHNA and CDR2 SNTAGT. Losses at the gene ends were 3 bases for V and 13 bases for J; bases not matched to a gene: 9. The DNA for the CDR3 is TGTGCCAGCAGTGAGGACCGGGACAGCCCACAGTTCTTC. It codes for CASSEDRDSPQFF.